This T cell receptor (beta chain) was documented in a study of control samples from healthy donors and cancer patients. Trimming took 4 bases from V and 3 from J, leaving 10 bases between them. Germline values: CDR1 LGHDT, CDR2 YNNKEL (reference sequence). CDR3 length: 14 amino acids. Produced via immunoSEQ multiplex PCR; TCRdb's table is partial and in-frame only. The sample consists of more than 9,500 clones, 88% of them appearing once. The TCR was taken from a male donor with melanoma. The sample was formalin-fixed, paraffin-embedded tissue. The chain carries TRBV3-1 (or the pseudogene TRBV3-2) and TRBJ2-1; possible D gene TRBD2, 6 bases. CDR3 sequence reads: CASSLGGNYNEQFF. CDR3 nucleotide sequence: TGTGCCAGCAGCCTCGGCGGGAACTACAATGAGCAGTTCTTC.